One and the same sample provided the 30 T cell receptor beta chains below, sequenced in a study of blood T cell repertoires in COVID-19. TCRdb's copy holds only in-frame clones and misses some; the assay was immunoSEQ multiplex PCR. The sample holds a few hundred thousand clones, roughly 87% seen once. The source material was PBMCs or T cells enriched from blood (not recorded which). All receptors come from a woman aged 25 to 45 who had recovered from COVID-19.

The rearrangement joins TRBV11-2 to TRBJ2-3, with D possibly TRBD2 on 5 matching bases. Germline CDR1 is SGHAT and CDR2 is FQNNGV. The ends were cut back, 4 bases at V and 2 bases at J, with 13 bases in the middle. The CDR3 covers 15 residues. The DNA for the CDR3 is TGTGCCAGCAGCTCCCCAGCGACTACCACAGATACGCAGTATTTT. Translated, it gives CASSSPATTTDTQYF.

This clone was picked up one time. The chain recombines TRBV7-8 with TRBJ1-4; TRBD1 matches 7 bases. The CDR3 consists of 17 residues. V gave up 5 bases and J gave up 4 bases; unmatched junction bases: 13. Germline V lookup: CDR1 SGHVS, CDR2 FQNEAQ. CDR3 region: CASSPSRRDRSNEKLFF. In DNA form, the CDR3 reads TGTGCCAGCAGCCCCAGCCGCCGGGACAGAAGTAATGAAAAACTGTTTTTT.

The J gene is TRBJ1-2, the V gene TRBV28, with 8 positions matching TRBD1. This CDR3 contains 17 residues. In germline, CDR1 is MDHEN, CDR2 SYDVKM. V was pared by 2 bases and J by 6 bases, with 14 bases of the junction left unmatched. As DNA, the CDR3 is TGTGCCAGCAGTTTAGTCAGGGGGCGGTGGGATGACAATGGCTACACCTTC. Protein product: CASSLVRGRWDDNGYTF.

The rearrangement uses TRBV11-2 and TRBJ2-3, with D maybe TRBD2 (5 bases). V shed 6 bases and J shed 2 bases, with 15 bases lying between them. Germline V gene data show CDR1 as SGHAT and CDR2 as FQNNGV. This CDR3 spans 15 amino acids. The chain's CDR3 is CASRPPTRATDTQYF. The CDR3 DNA follows: TGTGCCAGCAGGCCGCCCACGAGGGCCACAGATACGCAGTATTTT.

The rearrangement links TRBV19 to TRBJ1-1, with 9 positions matching TRBD1. V lost 7 bases to trimming and J lost 1 base; unmatched junction nucleotides: 4. CDR1 LNHDA and CDR2 SQIVND come from the germline V gene (reference sequence). The CDR3 spans 14 residues. The CDR3 coding sequence is TGTGCCAGTAATCTACAGGGGGCGAACACTGAAGCTTTCTTT. It yields the protein CASNLQGANTEAFF.

The gene calls are TRBV5-1 and TRBJ2-3; 7 nucleotides match TRBD1. The V gene's germline CDR1 is SGHRS and CDR2 YFSETQ. V lost 0 bases, J lost 5 bases, and 18 bases stayed unmatched. The CDR3 is 19 amino acids. The chain's CDR3 is CASSLAGTVSSGGEDTQYF. CDR3 DNA sequence: TGCGCCAGCAGCTTGGCGGGGACAGTATCGTCAGGTGGGGAAGATACGCAGTATTTT. The variable domain in full, with the rest retrieved from reference TRBV5-1 and TRBJ2-3, is KAGVTQTPRYLIKTRGQQVTLSCSPISGHRSVSWYQQTPGQGLQFLFEYFSETQRNKGNFPGRFSGRQFSNSRSEMNVSTLELGDSALYLCASSLAGTVSSGGEDTQYFGPGTRLTVL.

The gene calls are TRBV2 and TRBJ1-3; perhaps TRBD1 as D (6 bases). This CDR3 has 16 amino acids. The V end was cut by 2 bases, the J end by 0 bases, with 11 bases between. CDR1 and CDR2 from the germline V gene are SNHLY and FYNNEI. The CDR3 bases are TGTGCCAGCAGTGAAACAGGGACCAGCTCTGGAAACACCATATATTTT. This sequence encodes CASSETGTSSGNTIYF.

This chain connects TRBV2 to TRBJ1-5; D remains ambiguous. The CDR3 contains 15 residues. V shed 0 bases and J shed 0 bases, with 6 bases lying between them. Germline loops: CDR1 SNHLY, CDR2 FYNNEI. The CDR3 DNA follows: TGTGCCAGCAGTGAAGCGCAGGATAGCAATCAGCCCCAGCATTTT. Protein sequence: CASSEAQDSNQPQHF.

This sequence joins TRBV19 and TRBJ1-1; 8 nucleotides agree with TRBD1. After removal of 6 bases from V and 1 base from J, the junction contained 7 bases not matched to a gene. Germline V gene data show CDR1 as LNHDA and CDR2 as SQIVND (reference sequence). This CDR3 is 15 amino acids long. The CDR3 protein is CASRPRGPQNTEAFF. CDR3 nucleotides: TGTGCCAGTAGACCCAGGGGGCCGCAGAACACTGAAGCTTTCTTT.

The chain couples TRBV6-5 to TRBJ1-3, with 7 nucleotides matching TRBD1. With 8 bases clipped from V and 0 bases from J, the junction kept 1 base outside the gene matches. The length of the CDR3 is 13 residues. Germline V gives CDR1 MNHEY, CDR2 SVGAGI. The CDR3 region has the DNA TGTGCCAGCCGACAGGGCTCTGGAAACACCATATATTTT. Encoded protein: CASRQGSGNTIYF.

The chain combines TRBV7-2 with TRBJ2-5; TRBD2 matches at 8 bases. This CDR3 comprises 16 residues. V lost 1 base to trimming and J lost 5 bases; unmatched junction nucleotides: 9. Per germline, CDR1 SGHTA and CDR2 FQGNSA. DNA for the CDR3: TGTGCCAGCAGCTTAGATTCGGGGGGGCTTGGGGAGACCCAGTACTTC. This codes for CASSLDSGGLGETQYF.

This clone has a handful of counts. V is TRBV19 and J is TRBJ2-3; 7 nucleotides agree with TRBD1. The germline CDR1 and CDR2 sequences are LNHDA and SQIVND (reference sequence). J gave up 4 bases and V 6 bases, and 4 bases lay outside the gene matches. The CDR3 length is 13 residues. This chain's CDR3 is CASRGDSSDTQYF. CDR3 nucleotides: TGTGCCAGTAGGGGGGACAGCTCAGATACGCAGTATTTT.

This clone was seen a handful of times. The J gene is TRBJ2-5, the V gene TRBV11-2; 16 bases map to TRBD2. Germline assignment: CDR1 SGHAT and CDR2 FQNNGV. The CDR3 loop spans 19 amino acids. The junction had 10 bases not matched to a gene; V was cut back by 5 bases and J by 1 base. CDR3 in amino acids: CASSARAGLAGGTQETQYF. The CDR3 nucleotides are TGTGCCAGCAGCGCTAGGGCGGGACTAGCGGGGGGGACCCAAGAGACCCAGTACTTC.

V gene TRBV7-9 combines with J gene TRBJ2-1, with 14 nucleotides matching TRBD2. The CDR3 length is 17 residues. Unmatched junction bases numbered 8, after V lost 5 bases and J lost 5 bases. Germline loops: CDR1 SEHNR, CDR2 FQNEAQ (reference sequence). This chain's CDR3 is CASSLRGTSGGNNEQFF. The CDR3 nucleotides are TGTGCCAGCAGCCTACGAGGGACTAGCGGGGGTAACAATGAGCAGTTCTTC.

This sequence joins TRBV15 and TRBJ1-5; D may be TRBD1 (6 bases). Germline V lookup: CDR1 LNHNV, CDR2 YYDKDF (reference sequence). V was cut by 4 bases and J by 7 bases, with 11 bases left in between. CDR3 length equals 13 residues. DNA of the CDR3: TGTGCCACCAGCATCGGGGGGCGGCAGCCCCAGCATTTT. This sequence encodes CATSIGGRQPQHF.

The chain links TRBV28 to TRBJ1-6, with unresolved D. The CDR3 has 16 amino acids. Looked up from germline, CDR1 is MDHEN and CDR2 is SYDVKM. The V and J ends lost 2 bases and 7 bases respectively, with 15 bases between them. This CDR3 reads CASSLQSATWNSPLHF. CDR3 DNA: TGTGCCAGCAGTTTACAGTCCGCGACATGGAATTCACCCCTCCACTTT.

CDR3 in DNA: TGTGCCACCAGTGACCCAGGGGAACATCAGCCCCAGCATTTT. Translation: CATSDPGEHQPQHF. The chain uses TRBV24-1 and TRBJ1-5, with D possibly matching TRBD1 (6 bases). In germline, CDR1 is KGHDR, CDR2 SFDVKD. The CDR3 is made up of 14 amino acids. Trimming shortened V by 4 bases and J by 5 bases, and 11 bases separated the two germline ends.

In this sample, this clone turned up once. This chain links TRBV28 with TRBJ1-2; D is uncertain. Between the trimmed V and J ends, which lost 3 bases and 0 bases, there was a span of 11 bases. From germline, CDR1 is MDHEN and CDR2 SYDVKM. The CDR3 spans 15 residues. CDR3 nucleotide sequence: TGTGCCAGCAGTTTTCAGTCCCAAGCTAACTATGGCTACACCTTC. As protein: CASSFQSQANYGYTF.

V and J are TRBV15 and TRBJ2-1, with D possibly being TRBD1 (5 bases). This CDR3 is 14 amino acids long. The V gene's germline CDR1 is LNHNV and CDR2 YYDKDF (reference sequence). The ends were cut back, 0 bases at V and 10 bases at J, with 13 bases in the middle. The CDR3 loop is CATSRDSQGGEQFF. The CDR3, as DNA: TGTGCCACCAGCAGAGATAGCCAGGGTGGGGAGCAGTTCTTC.

The chain carries TRBV11-2 and TRBJ1-4; D may be TRBD1 (6 bases). Trimming cost V 4 bases and J 14 bases, with 11 bases left between them. Germline CDR1 SGHAT, CDR2 FQNNGV. The CDR3 covers 11 residues. CDR3 DNA sequence: TGTGCCAGCAGCTCCCAGGGGCCCCTGTTTTTT. As protein: CASSSQGPLFF.

This CDR3 is CASSFNTF. The CDR3 nucleotides are TGTGCCAGCAGCTTCAACACCTTC. The chain uses TRBV11-2 and TRBJ1-2; D remains ambiguous. The CDR3 runs to 8 residues. V lost 3 bases to trimming and J lost 12 bases, with 2 bases between them. Germline V gene sequence: CDR1 SGHAT, CDR2 FQNNGV.

This clone was found once. This chain uses TRBV6-5 with TRBJ1-4; 8 positions agree with TRBD1. The ends lost 7 bases at V and 8 bases at J; junction bases unmatched: 6. Germline loops: CDR1 MNHEY, CDR2 SVGAGI. The CDR3 length is 13 residues. CDR3 sequence: CASKPGQEEKLFF. For the CDR3, the DNA is TGTGCCAGCAAACCGGGACAGGAAGAAAAACTGTTTTTT.

The gene calls are TRBV30 and TRBJ2-1; D unresolved. In germline, CDR1 is GTSNPN, CDR2 SVGIG (reference sequence). The CDR3 consists of 12 residues. Trimming left V 2 bases short and J 9 bases short, with 11 bases between. CDR3 nucleotide sequence: TGTGCCTGGAGTCCCTCTAATGGTGAGCAGTTCTTC. Protein product: CAWSPSNGEQFF.

This clone was detected a few times. V usage is TRBV2 and J usage is TRBJ2-2; possibly TRBD1 for D (5 bases). The CDR3 loop spans 12 amino acids. V gave up 7 bases and J gave up 7 bases, with 10 bases separating them. Germline V gene sequence: CDR1 SNHLY, CDR2 FYNNEI. The CDR3 DNA sequence: TGTGCCAGCAACCAGGGCAGCGGGGAGCTGTTTTTT. Amino acids: CASNQGSGELFF.

This chain links TRBV5-6 with TRBJ2-2; a possible D gene is TRBD1 (6 bases). Germline V gene lookup returns CDR1 SGHDT and CDR2 YYEEEE. The CDR3 runs 16 residues. The V end was cut by 1 base, the J end by 0 bases, with 10 bases between. This CDR3 reads CASSLSGQPNTGELFF. Here the CDR3 DNA reads TGTGCCAGCAGCTTGTCGGGACAACCGAACACCGGGGAGCTGTTTTTT.

This clone has more than one count but fewer than ten. The chain carries TRBV11-1 and TRBJ1-2, with 11 bases that match TRBD1. The CDR3 has 15 residues. Germline values: CDR1 SGHAT, CDR2 FQDESV (reference sequence). V was pared by 5 bases and J by 3 bases, with 5 bases of the junction left unmatched. The CDR3 region has the DNA TGTGCCAGCAGCCCGGGACAGGGGGAGCACTATGGCTACACCTTC. Its translation is CASSPGQGEHYGYTF. The variable domain in full, completed from reference TRBV11-1 and TRBJ1-2, reads EAEVAQSPRYKITEKSQAVAFWCDPISGHATLYWYRQILGQGPELLVQFQDESVVDDSQLPKDRFSAERLKGVDSTLKIQPAELGDSAMYLCASSPGQGEHYGYTFGSGTRLTVV.

This chain uses TRBV10-3 with TRBJ2-7; 12 bases agree with TRBD2. This CDR3 has 14 amino acids. Germline-derived CDR1 and CDR2 are ENHRY and SYGVKD. The junction had 5 bases not matched to a gene; V was cut back by 8 bases and J by 3 bases. The CDR3 sequence: CAIGTSGGSYEQYF. CDR3 nucleotides: TGTGCCATCGGTACTAGCGGGGGGAGCTACGAGCAGTACTTC.

V gene TRBV6-2 or TRBV6-3 combines with J gene TRBJ2-7; D perhaps matches TRBD1 (5 bases). V was clipped by 4 bases and J by 4 bases, with 8 bases between them. The CDR3 loop spans 12 amino acids. Per germline, CDR1 MNHEY and CDR2 SVGEGT. The CDR3 DNA sequence: TGTGCCAGCAGTTGGACAAGGTACGAGCAGTACTTC. Amino acid sequence: CASSWTRYEQYF.

CDR3 nucleotides: TGTGCCAGCAGCTTGGGCTCCGGGTCCTACGAGCAGTACTTC. It yields the protein CASSLGSGSYEQYF. This chain joins TRBV5-8 and TRBJ2-7; no definite D call. CDR1 is SGHTS and CDR2 is YDEGEE in the germline V gene. V lost 0 bases to trimming and J lost 1 base, with 8 bases between them. This CDR3 contains 14 residues. Full variable domain (missing parts from reference TRBV5-8 and TRBJ2-7): EAGVTQSPTHLIKTRGQQATLRCSPISGHTSVYWYQQALGLGLQFLLWYDEGEERNRGNFPPRFSGRQFPNYSSELNVNALELEDSALYLCASSLGSGSYEQYFGPGTRLTVT.

The rearrangement uses TRBV3-1 (or the pseudogene TRBV3-2) and TRBJ2-1; 8 nucleotides align to TRBD1. The germline CDR1 and CDR2 sequences are LGHDT and YNNKEL (reference sequence). The CDR3 is made up of 16 amino acids. J lost 7 bases, V lost 4 bases, and 12 bases had no gene match. The CDR3 DNA follows: TGTGCCAGCAGCCCGGATCAGGGACAGGCAGGGAATGAGCAGTTCTTC. It codes for CASSPDQGQAGNEQFF.